The 27 T cell receptor beta chains given below trace back to one sample, sequenced in a study of cytomegalovirus exposure and HLA in healthy donors. The PCR had 60 Vbeta and 13 Jbeta primers. The data were produced by immunoSEQ multiplex PCR, yet TCRdb's version contains in-frame clones alone and is incomplete. The table includes roughly 34,000 clones, around 84% detected once. The sample comprised PBMCs. The source of these receptors is a woman aged 18 to 35 in good health and CMV-seronegative.

J is TRBJ1-4 and V is TRBV6-5; D is ambiguous. Per the germline V gene, CDR1 is MNHEY and CDR2 is SVGAGI. Between the trimmed V and J ends, which lost 9 bases and 10 bases, there was a span of 21 bases. This CDR3 has 14 residues. The CDR3 DNA reads as TGTGCCAGTGTCCCGGGTCTCCCATATGGAAAACTGTTTTTT. As protein: CASVPGLPYGKLFF.

The chain recombines TRBV19 with TRBJ1-1, with unresolved D. V was clipped by 4 bases and J by 2 bases, with 8 bases between them. The germline gives CDR1 LNHDA, CDR2 SQIVND (reference sequence). CDR3 length: 13 amino acids. DNA for the CDR3: TGTGCCAGTAGTAGTGGAGGTAACACTGAAGCTTTCTTT. Translation gives CASSSGGNTEAFF.

The rearrangement uses TRBV30 and TRBJ1-3; D perhaps matches TRBD1 (6 bases). The V gene's germline CDR1 is GTSNPN and CDR2 SVGIG (reference sequence). The CDR3 is 15 amino acids. V lost 1 base to trimming and J lost 4 bases, with 14 bases between them. Written as DNA, the CDR3 is TGTGCCTGGAGTGGACTCCAGGGGCTCGGAAACACCATATATTTT. This sequence encodes CAWSGLQGLGNTIYF. The complete variable domain, with remaining parts taken from reference TRBV30 and TRBJ1-3, reads SQTIHQWPATLVQPVGSPLSLECTVEGTSNPNLYWYRQAAGRGLQLLFYSVGIGQISSEVPQNLSASRPQDRQFILSSKKLLLSDSGFYLCAWSGLQGLGNTIYFGEGSWLTVV.

The V and J genes are TRBV7-9 and TRBJ1-4; a possible D gene is TRBD1 (5 bases). CDR3 length: 16 residues. Trimming shortened V by 1 base and J by 3 bases, and 12 bases separated the two germline ends. Germline loops: CDR1 SEHNR, CDR2 FQNEAQ (reference sequence). DNA of the CDR3: TGTGCCAGCAGCTTAGTTAGCGGGGGAGCTAATGAAAAACTGTTTTTT. Its translation is CASSLVSGGANEKLFF.

The chain joins TRBV7-9 to TRBJ1-4; 11 bases match TRBD1. In germline, CDR1 is SEHNR, CDR2 FQNEAQ (reference sequence). Trimming took 4 bases from V and 5 from J; bases not matched to a gene: 9. The CDR3 totals 17 residues. CDR3 amino acids: CASSSWTGGASNEKLFF. In nucleotides, the CDR3 is TGTGCCAGCAGCTCCTGGACAGGGGGCGCGTCCAATGAAAAACTGTTTTTT.

This clone was seen only a few times. The rearrangement uses TRBV6-5 and TRBJ1-2; 7 bases line up with TRBD1. The CDR3 sequence is 14 residues long. V shed 6 bases, J shed 1 base, and the junction held 5 bases outside the gene matches. Germline loops: CDR1 MNHEY, CDR2 SVGAGI. The CDR3 reads CASRPTGINYGYTF. CDR3 nucleotide sequence: TGTGCCAGCAGACCGACAGGGATTAACTATGGCTACACCTTC.

The V call is TRBV7-2, the J call TRBJ2-5, with 7 bases fitting TRBD2. Unmatched junction bases numbered 13, after V lost 5 bases and J lost 7 bases. The germline V gene has CDR1 SGHTA and CDR2 FQGNSA. The CDR3 covers 15 residues. The CDR3 protein is CASSPQYKGGRTQYF. The DNA of the CDR3 is TGTGCCAGCAGCCCGCAATACAAGGGAGGGCGGACCCAGTACTTC.

The chain couples TRBV19 to TRBJ2-5; D might be TRBD2 (5 bases). The V end was cut by 5 bases, the J end by 2 bases, with 6 bases between. Germline V gene lookup returns CDR1 LNHDA and CDR2 SQIVND (reference sequence). This CDR3 has 12 residues. The CDR3 sequence is CASSAGQETQYF. The CDR3 DNA follows: TGTGCCAGTAGTGCGGGTCAAGAGACCCAGTACTTC.

This clone turned up a few times. This sequence joins TRBV5-6 and TRBJ2-1; 11 bases line up with TRBD2. After removal of 1 base from V and 4 bases from J, the junction contained 4 bases not matched to a gene. Germline values: CDR1 SGHDT, CDR2 YYEEEE. This CDR3 has 16 amino acids. CDR3 protein: CASSLSGTSGYNEQFF. CDR3 nucleotides: TGTGCCAGCAGCTTGTCGGGGACTAGCGGTTACAATGAGCAGTTCTTC.

CDR3 nucleotide sequence: TGTGCCAGCAGCCAAGATTCTAGCGGGACAGATACGCAGTATTTT. It is translated as CASSQDSSGTDTQYF. V gene TRBV4-2 combines with J gene TRBJ2-3; TRBD2 matches at 8 bases. The CDR3 covers 15 residues. Germline lookup yields CDR1 LGHNA and CDR2 YNFKEQ. Trimming at V came to 0 bases and at J to 3 bases, leaving 2 bases not matched to a gene.

The J gene is TRBJ2-2, the V gene TRBV9, with D possibly matching TRBD1 (5 bases). Germline CDR1 and CDR2: SGDLS and YYNGEE. V dropped 4 bases and J dropped 0 bases, with 10 bases sitting between them. The length of the CDR3 is 15 residues. Here the CDR3 reads CASSKRQSNTGELFF. In nucleotides, the CDR3 is TGTGCCAGCAGCAAAAGACAGTCGAACACCGGGGAGCTGTTTTTT.

The chain uses TRBV2 and TRBJ2-6; D ambiguous. Germline V gene data show CDR1 as SNHLY and CDR2 as FYNNEI. V lost 5 bases, J lost 0 bases, and 8 bases lay in between. The CDR3 has 15 amino acids. CDR3 loop: CASSLQNSGANVLTF. The DNA for the CDR3 is TGTGCCAGCAGTCTTCAGAACTCTGGGGCCAACGTCCTGACTTTC.

The chain couples TRBV6-1 to TRBJ2-7; TRBD2 matches at 11 bases. Per the germline V gene, CDR1 is MNHNS and CDR2 is SASEGT. V trimming: 3 bases; J trimming: 4 bases; junction bases outside the gene matches: 5. This CDR3 is 15 amino acids long. This chain's CDR3 is CASSEELAGEYEQYF. The CDR3 coding sequence is TGTGCCAGCAGTGAGGAACTAGCGGGAGAATACGAGCAGTACTTC.

The V call is TRBV9, the J call TRBJ2-1, with 10 nucleotides matching TRBD1. This CDR3 contains 15 residues. Germline CDR1 reads SGDLS; CDR2 reads YYNGEE. V lost 2 bases, J lost 6 bases, and 5 bases stayed unmatched. This CDR3 reads CASSVSGTGVNEQFF. DNA for the CDR3: TGTGCCAGCAGCGTTTCGGGGACAGGGGTCAATGAGCAGTTCTTC.

The chain joins TRBV29-1 to TRBJ2-3; 12 bases are shared with TRBD2. Germline CDR1 SQVTM, CDR2 ANQGSEA. This CDR3 has 15 amino acids. The V and J ends lost 5 bases and 1 base, in that order; junction bases with no gene match: 4. CDR3 sequence: CSVRTSGIRTDTQYF. DNA of the CDR3: TGCAGCGTTAGGACTAGCGGGATTCGCACAGATACGCAGTATTTT.

The CDR3 DNA follows: TGTGCCAGCAGCTTAAAAGGACTAGCGGGAGGGCCAGATACGCAGTATTTT. This codes for CASSLKGLAGGPDTQYF. This chain links TRBV11-2 with TRBJ2-3; 15 positions match TRBD2. V lost 2 bases, J lost 4 bases, and 4 bases stayed unmatched. CDR1 is SGHAT, CDR2 FQNNGV, per germline. The length of the CDR3 is 17 residues. The complete variable domain, with remaining parts taken from reference TRBV11-2 and TRBJ2-3, reads EAGVAQSPRYKIIEKRQSVAFWCNPISGHATLYWYQQILGQGPKLLIQFQNNGVVDDSQLPKDRFSAERLKGVDSTLKIQPAKLEDSAVYLCASSLKGLAGGPDTQYFGPGTRLTVL.

In this sample, this clone turned up once. V is TRBV7-9 and J is TRBJ2-5, with TRBD1 matching over 8 bases. V lost 1 base, J lost 2 bases, and 3 bases stayed unmatched. The V gene's germline CDR1 is SEHNR and CDR2 FQNEAQ (reference sequence). The CDR3 is 15 residues long. CDR3 DNA: TGTGCCAGCAGCTTAGTCAGGGGGCTACAAGAGACCCAGTACTTC. Translated: CASSLVRGLQETQYF.

The chain combines TRBV7-2 with TRBJ2-2; 10 positions match TRBD2. Germline lookup yields CDR1 SGHTA and CDR2 FQGNSA. The CDR3 contains 16 residues. V dropped 9 bases and J dropped 7; count of bases not matched to a gene: 14. CDR3: CASTSGIGPGSGELFF. As DNA, the CDR3 is TGTGCCAGTACTAGCGGGATTGGTCCCGGCAGCGGGGAGCTGTTTTTT.

The CDR3: CASSLSGQGWLEQYF. The CDR3 DNA is TGTGCCAGCAGTTTATCGGGACAGGGGTGGTTGGAGCAGTACTTC. V gene TRBV28 combines with J gene TRBJ2-7, with 10 bases identical to TRBD1. CDR3 length: 15 amino acids. Looked up from germline, CDR1 is MDHEN and CDR2 is SYDVKM. The V gene end was trimmed by 1 base and the J gene end by 7 bases; junction bases not matched to a gene: 7.

The chain couples TRBV27 to TRBJ2-5; 7 nucleotides agree with TRBD1. The CDR3 is 17 amino acids. Germline CDR1 is MNHEY and CDR2 is SMNVEV (reference sequence). V was pared by 2 bases and J by 1 base, with 10 bases of the junction left unmatched. The CDR3 spells CASSLNPGQAIQETQYF. The DNA of the CDR3 is TGTGCCAGCAGTTTAAACCCCGGACAGGCCATCCAAGAGACCCAGTACTTC.

The chain uses TRBV7-2 and TRBJ2-1, with 11 bases fitting TRBD2. Germline V gene sequence: CDR1 SGHTA, CDR2 FQGNSA. This CDR3 comprises 15 residues. With V trimmed by 5 bases and J by 3 bases, 3 bases remained unmatched. CDR3 protein: CASSLLAGGYNEQFF. CDR3 nucleotides: TGTGCCAGCAGCCTTCTAGCGGGGGGCTACAATGAGCAGTTCTTC.

This rearrangement joins TRBV5-1 to TRBJ2-1, with D perhaps TRBD1 (5 bases). V lost 4 bases, J lost 7 bases, and 12 bases lay in between. This CDR3 region has 13 residues. Germline values: CDR1 SGHRS, CDR2 YFSETQ. This CDR3 reads CASSPDRGNEQFF. CDR3 sequence (DNA): TGCGCCAGCAGCCCCGATAGGGGTAATGAGCAGTTCTTC.

The genes are TRBV30 and TRBJ2-3; a possible D gene is TRBD1 (6 bases). Germline V gene lookup returns CDR1 GTSNPN and CDR2 SVGIG (reference sequence). V lost 0 bases to trimming and J lost 1 base, with 8 bases between them. This CDR3 spans 14 amino acids. The CDR3 sequence is CAWSVPGGTDTQYF. The CDR3 DNA is TGTGCCTGGAGTGTACCAGGGGGCACAGATACGCAGTATTTT. Supplemented by reference TRBV30 and TRBJ2-3, the full variable domain reads SQTIHQWPATLVQPVGSPLSLECTVEGTSNPNLYWYRQAAGRGLQLLFYSVGIGQISSEVPQNLSASRPQDRQFILSSKKLLLSDSGFYLCAWSVPGGTDTQYFGPGTRLTVL.

V is TRBV7-2 and J is TRBJ2-7; D is possibly TRBD2 (6 bases). The CDR3 is 15 amino acids. Per the germline V gene, CDR1 is SGHTA and CDR2 is FQGNSA. The V gene lost 1 base and the J gene lost 6 bases, with 16 bases spanning the gap. CDR3 sequence: CASSLVGGDRGEQYF. The CDR3 DNA reads TGTGCCAGCAGCTTAGTGGGAGGAGACCGGGGCGAGCAGTACTTC.

The genes are TRBV6-6 and TRBJ1-2; the D gene is possibly TRBD1 (6 bases). Germline V gene lookup returns CDR1 MNHNY and CDR2 SVGAGI (reference sequence). This CDR3 is 15 amino acids long. V shed 4 bases and J shed 2 bases, with 14 bases lying between them. This CDR3 reads CASSSNRVENYGYTF. The CDR3 nucleotides read TGTGCCAGCAGTTCGAACAGGGTCGAGAACTATGGCTACACCTTC.

This chain joins TRBV4-3 and TRBJ1-1, with D maybe TRBD1 (5 bases). V gave up 8 bases and J gave up 1 base, with 11 bases separating them. This CDR3 has 13 residues. CDR1 LGHNA and CDR2 YSLEER come from the germline V gene. CDR3 loop: CASSPTANTEAFF. DNA for the CDR3: TGCGCCAGCTCTCCGACAGCGAACACTGAAGCTTTCTTT.

The CDR3 sequence: CASSGGGGSEAFF. The CDR3 nucleotides read TGTGCCAGCAGCGGGGGAGGGGGGAGTGAAGCTTTCTTT. The rearrangement joins TRBV7-2 to TRBJ1-1, with D tentatively TRBD1 (6 bases). The germline V gene has CDR1 SGHTA and CDR2 FQGNSA. V was cut by 5 bases and J by 7 bases, with 14 bases left in between. This CDR3 is 13 amino acids long.